This T cell receptor (beta chain) is from a study of blood T cell repertoires in COVID-19. The V end lost 3 bases, the J end lost 2 bases, and 10 bases lay between the germline ends. Germline CDR1 reads DFQATT; CDR2 reads SNEGSKA (reference sequence). The CDR3 runs 13 residues. Under the authors' procedure: Reference gene primers were amplified, and this amplification served to estimate nucleated cell counts. TCRdb's copy holds only in-frame clones and misses some; the assay was immunoSEQ multiplex PCR. V and J calls and clone size come straight from that table; D and trimming were deduced from the DNA. Of more than 300,000 clones listed, roughly 88% are singletons.

What was sequenced was peripheral blood. The V call is TRBV20-1, the J call TRBJ2-5; weak D call: TRBD1 (6 bases). The receptor's source is a woman in her fifties or sixties with acute or convalescent COVID-19. The CDR3 bases are TGCAGTGCTAGTAGCAGGGGACAAGAGACCCAGTACTTC. Residues: CSASSRGQETQYF.